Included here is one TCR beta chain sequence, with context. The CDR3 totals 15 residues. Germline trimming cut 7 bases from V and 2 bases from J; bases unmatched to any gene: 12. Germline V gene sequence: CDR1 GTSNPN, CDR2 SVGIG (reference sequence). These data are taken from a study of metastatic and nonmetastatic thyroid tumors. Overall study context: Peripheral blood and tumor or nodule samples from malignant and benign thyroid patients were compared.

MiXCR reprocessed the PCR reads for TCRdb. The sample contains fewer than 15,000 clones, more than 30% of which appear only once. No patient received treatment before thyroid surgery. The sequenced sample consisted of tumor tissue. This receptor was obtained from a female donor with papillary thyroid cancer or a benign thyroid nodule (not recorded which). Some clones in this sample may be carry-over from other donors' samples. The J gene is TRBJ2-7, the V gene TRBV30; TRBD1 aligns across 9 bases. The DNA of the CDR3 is TGTGCCTCCGAGCGGGACAGGGAATCGGCCTACGAGCAGTACTTC. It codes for CASERDRESAYEQYF.